The 21 T cell receptor beta chains presented below share a single source sample, sequenced in a study of cytomegalovirus exposure and HLA in healthy donors. The PCR employed 60 Vbeta primers together with 13 Jbeta primers. Using immunoSEQ multiplex PCR, the repertoire was profiled, and TCRdb retains in-frame clones only, with some absent. The repertoire holds some 150,000 clones, with less than 80% as singletons. What was sequenced was PBMCs. Receptors were obtained from a man aged 35 to 55 in good health and CMV-seronegative.

This chain links TRBV6-5 with TRBJ2-2; the match to TRBD1 covers 7 bases. The CDR3 runs to 15 residues. Looked up from germline, CDR1 is MNHEY and CDR2 is SVGAGI. Germline trimming cut 2 bases from V and 7 bases from J; bases unmatched to any gene: 7. The CDR3 nucleotides read TGTGCCAGCAGTTACCCGACAGGGTCAGGCGGGGAGCTGTTTTTT. Its protein product is CASSYPTGSGGELFF.

V gene TRBV15 combines with J gene TRBJ1-4, with no clear D. Germline V gene lookup returns CDR1 LNHNV and CDR2 YYDKDF (reference sequence). Trimming took off 0 bases at V and 4 bases at J, with 9 bases between the two ends. The CDR3 has 15 residues. CDR3 region: CATSRDRSLNEKLFF. The CDR3 DNA is TGTGCCACCAGCAGAGATAGATCTCTTAATGAAAAACTGTTTTTT.

The chain employs TRBV11-2 and TRBJ1-3; D is uncertain. V was shortened by 5 bases and J by 1 base, with 6 bases between the two germline ends. Germline-derived CDR1 and CDR2 are SGHAT and FQNNGV. The CDR3 loop spans 13 amino acids. The CDR3 bases are TGTGCCAGCAGCCATACTTCTGGAAACACCATATATTTT. Translated, it gives CASSHTSGNTIYF.

This sequence joins TRBV7-6 and TRBJ2-6; TRBD1 is a possible D gene (5 bases). The germline CDR1 and CDR2 sequences are SGHVS and FNYEAQ. The V end lost 0 bases, the J end lost 2 bases, and 14 bases lay between the germline ends. This CDR3 comprises 18 residues. The CDR3 DNA follows: TGTGCCAGCAGCTTAGCGCGCATTGGGGCGGCTGGGGCCAACGTCCTGACTTTC. It specifies CASSLARIGAAGANVLTF.

The V and J genes are TRBV5-1 and TRBJ2-1; TRBD1 matches 10 bases. Germline CDR1 SGHRS, CDR2 YFSETQ. The CDR3 spans 16 residues. J was trimmed by 15 bases and V by 3 bases; bases with no gene match: 18. CDR3 in amino acids: CASSSPPGQGLESMFF. CDR3 sequence (DNA): TGCGCCAGCAGCTCGCCACCGGGACAGGGGTTGGAGAGTATGTTCTTC.

The V gene is TRBV25-1, the J gene TRBJ2-7, with D possibly TRBD1 on 6 matching bases. The germline V gene has CDR1 MGHDK and CDR2 SYGVNS. This CDR3 has 13 amino acids. Trimming took 5 bases from V and 6 from J, leaving 14 bases between them. The CDR3 DNA reads TGTGCCAGCAGTCTTCCAGGGGTGAGCGAGCAGTACTTC. Translating it yields CASSLPGVSEQYF.

This rearrangement joins TRBV28 to TRBJ2-5, with 8 bases that match TRBD1. Losses at the gene ends were 9 bases for V and 4 bases for J; bases not matched to a gene: 7. The CDR3 consists of 13 residues. Looked up from germline, CDR1 is MDHEN and CDR2 is SYDVKM. The CDR3 DNA is TGTGCCAGTCAACAGGGGGGAGGAGAGACCCAGTACTTC. Protein: CASQQGGGETQYF.

The J gene is TRBJ1-5, the V gene TRBV11-2; D remains unclear. The CDR3 runs to 14 residues. V was clipped by 2 bases and J by 0 bases, with 5 bases between them. Per the germline V gene, CDR1 is SGHAT and CDR2 is FQNNGV. Here the CDR3 reads CASSLQYSNQPQHF. The CDR3 DNA reads TGTGCCAGCAGCTTACAGTATAGCAATCAGCCCCAGCATTTT.

This chain joins TRBV5-1 and TRBJ1-4, with TRBD1 matching over 8 bases. J lost 8 bases, V lost 4 bases, and 7 bases had no gene match. This CDR3 contains 14 residues. The germline V gene encodes CDR1 SGHRS and CDR2 YFSETQ. Written as DNA, the CDR3 is TGCGCCAGCAGCCCCGACAGGGGAGACGAAAAACTGTTTTTT. It yields the protein CASSPDRGDEKLFF.

The chain is built from TRBV7-9 and TRBJ2-1; 10 bases are shared with TRBD2. The CDR3 covers 16 residues. V shed 4 bases and J 4 bases; nucleotides not matched to a gene: 7. The germline CDR1 and CDR2 sequences are SEHNR and FQNEAQ (reference sequence). CDR3 sequence (DNA): TGTGCCAGCAGCTCCCGAGCGGGAGGGAAATACAATGAGCAGTTCTTC. Its protein is CASSSRAGGKYNEQFF.

The V and J genes are TRBV30 and TRBJ2-7, with 9 bases fitting TRBD2. J gave up 0 bases and V 0 bases, and 3 bases lay outside the gene matches. The CDR3 extends over 15 amino acids. CDR1 GTSNPN and CDR2 SVGIG come from the germline V gene (reference sequence). CDR3 amino acids: CAWSVQAGGSYEQYF. CDR3 sequence (DNA): TGTGCCTGGAGTGTACAAGCGGGAGGCTCCTACGAGCAGTACTTC.

The V call is TRBV14, the J call TRBJ2-7; 9 positions match TRBD1. The CDR3 consists of 14 residues. Germline V CDR1 and CDR2: SGHDN, FVKESK. V shed 4 bases and J 1 base; nucleotides not matched to a gene: 2. The CDR3: CASSRGTGSYEQYF. CDR3 nucleotides: TGTGCCAGCAGCCGCGGGACAGGGTCCTACGAGCAGTACTTC.

As to this clone: A read error may produce the germline difference seen at one junction end. The genes are TRBV7-9 and TRBJ2-1, with 8 bases aligning to TRBD2. Germline V gene sequence: CDR1 SEHNR, CDR2 FQNEAQ (reference sequence). This CDR3 spans 15 amino acids. The CDR3 loop is CSSSLGGLAYNEQFF. CDR3 DNA sequence: TGTTCCAGCAGCTTAGGGGGACTAGCCTACAATGAGCAGTTCTTC.

The chain is built from TRBV18 and TRBJ1-5; D possibly corresponds to TRBD1 (5 bases). The CDR3 loop spans 16 amino acids. V was clipped by 2 bases and J by 0 bases, with 11 bases between them. Per germline, CDR1 KGHSH and CDR2 LQKENI. This chain's CDR3 is CASSPSDNFSNQPQHF. The CDR3 DNA is TGTGCCAGCTCACCATCGGACAATTTTAGCAATCAGCCCCAGCATTTT.

The chain is built from TRBV29-1 and TRBJ2-3; TRBD1 matches 8 bases. This CDR3 region has 14 residues. Trimming removed 6 bases from V and 2 bases from J; junction bases left unmatched: 7. Germline loops: CDR1 SQVTM, CDR2 ANQGSEA. In DNA form, the CDR3 reads TGCAGCGTAGGACAGGGAACTTTCACAGATACGCAGTATTTT. Protein product: CSVGQGTFTDTQYF.

Concerning this clone itself: The sample holds other DNA sequences that translate to the same CDR3. The chain couples TRBV20-1 to TRBJ2-7; D remains unclear. The V end lost 5 bases, the J end lost 1 base, and 6 bases lay between the germline ends. Per the germline V gene, CDR1 is DFQATT and CDR2 is SNEGSKA (reference sequence). The CDR3 totals 11 residues. The chain's CDR3 is CSASNSYEQYF. The CDR3, as DNA: TGCAGTGCTTCTAATTCCTACGAGCAGTACTTC.

In the case of this clone: Within the sample, other DNA sequences also encode this same CDR3. The chain couples TRBV30 to TRBJ2-7; D possibly corresponds to TRBD2 (6 bases). Trimming pared 1 base from V and 0 bases from J, leaving 13 bases between. Germline CDR1 is GTSNPN and CDR2 is SVGIG (reference sequence). The CDR3 contains 15 residues. The CDR3 DNA is TGTGCCTGGAGTGGGAGGGGCTTTCCCTCCTACGAGCAGTACTTC. Its translation is CAWSGRGFPSYEQYF.

This sequence joins TRBV27 and TRBJ2-7, with TRBD2 matching 12 bases. Germline values: CDR1 MNHEY, CDR2 SMNVEV (reference sequence). Trimming took 5 bases from V and 4 from J; bases not matched to a gene: 6. The CDR3 has 15 amino acids. The CDR3 region has the DNA TGTGCCAGCAGTCCTCGGACTAGCGGGATGTACGAGCAGTACTTC. It is translated as CASSPRTSGMYEQYF.

The rearrangement links TRBV11-3 to TRBJ2-1; perhaps TRBD2 as D (6 bases). CDR3 length: 17 residues. V was clipped by 5 bases and J by 3 bases, with 20 bases between them. The germline V gene encodes CDR1 SGHNT and CDR2 YENEEA. CDR3 residues: CASSPRVGRRNYNEQFF. The CDR3 nucleotides are TGTGCCAGCAGCCCCAGGGTAGGGAGGAGGAACTACAATGAGCAGTTCTTC.

The CDR3 nucleotides read TGCGCCAGCAGCCTCATAACCCTGGCGAGCGGAGGAGGGCAGTTCTTC. Translation gives CASSLITLASGGGQFF. The genes are TRBV4-1 and TRBJ2-1; tentatively, D is TRBD2 (5 bases). This CDR3 is built from 16 residues. Trimming shortened V by 4 bases and J by 12 bases, and 25 bases separated the two germline ends. Germline-derived CDR1 and CDR2 are MGHRA and YSYEKL.

As regards this clone: Other DNA sequences in this sample translate to the same CDR3. The V gene is TRBV28, the J gene TRBJ2-3, with a weak D call TRBD2 (5 bases). This CDR3 is built from 14 residues. Germline loops: CDR1 MDHEN, CDR2 SYDVKM. The V and J ends lost 3 bases and 3 bases respectively, with 10 bases between them. The CDR3 DNA sequence: TGTGCCAGCAGTTTTCTCTCGGGAACAGATACGCAGTATTTT. The encoded protein is CASSFLSGTDTQYF.